Listed below are T cell receptor beta chains from one sample, sequenced in a study of blood T cell repertoires in COVID-19. The table came from immunoSEQ multiplex PCR; TCRdb's copy has only in-frame clones and leaves some out. Here the sample spans 200,000 or so clones, almost 85% being singletons. Specimen: peripheral blood. The receptors were sampled from a woman in her 70s with active or convalescent COVID-19. Each CDR3 is given with its conserved first and last residue. D genes are given only for firm matches.

NA	TRBV28	TRBJ2-7	TGTGCCAGCAGTCCCGGACAGTGGAGCTCCTACGAGCAGTACTTC	CASSPGQWSSYEQYF
NA	TRBV19	TRBJ1-2	TGTGCCAGTAGTCGAACAGGGACCTATGGCTACACCTTC	CASSRTGTYGYTF
NA	TRBV18	TRBJ2-5	TGTGCCAGCTCACCGAAGAACCGCCCGCGGGAGACCCAGTACTTC	CASSPKNRPRETQYF
NA	TRBV3-1/TRBV3-2	TRBJ1-4	TGTGCCAGCAGCCAGCAGGGGCCTAATGAAAAACTGTTTTTT	CASSQQGPNEKLFF
NA	TRBV11-2	TRBJ2-1	TGTGCCAGCAGCTTAGTAAATGAGCAGTTCTTC	CASSLVNEQFF
NA	TRBV5-1	TRBJ2-5	TGCGCCAGCAGCACCAGAAACACGGAGACCCAGTACTTC	CASSTRNTETQYF
TRBD1	TRBV24-1	TRBJ2-3	TGTGCCACCAGTGATCCGGGACAGGGGCAAGCAGATACGCAGTATTTT	CATSDPGQGQADTQYF
TRBD2	TRBV7-6	TRBJ2-7	TGTGCCAGCAGCTTAGCCTCGACTAGCGGGAGTTACGAGCAGTACTTC	CASSLASTSGSYEQYF
TRBD1	TRBV29-1	TRBJ1-1	TGCAGCGCCCGTTCGGGGGCAGGGGGCACTGAAGCTTTCTTT	CSARSGAGGTEAFF
TRBD1	TRBV5-1	TRBJ1-1	TGCGCCAGCAGCGCGGGACAGAAAGCTTTCTTT	CASSAGQKAFF